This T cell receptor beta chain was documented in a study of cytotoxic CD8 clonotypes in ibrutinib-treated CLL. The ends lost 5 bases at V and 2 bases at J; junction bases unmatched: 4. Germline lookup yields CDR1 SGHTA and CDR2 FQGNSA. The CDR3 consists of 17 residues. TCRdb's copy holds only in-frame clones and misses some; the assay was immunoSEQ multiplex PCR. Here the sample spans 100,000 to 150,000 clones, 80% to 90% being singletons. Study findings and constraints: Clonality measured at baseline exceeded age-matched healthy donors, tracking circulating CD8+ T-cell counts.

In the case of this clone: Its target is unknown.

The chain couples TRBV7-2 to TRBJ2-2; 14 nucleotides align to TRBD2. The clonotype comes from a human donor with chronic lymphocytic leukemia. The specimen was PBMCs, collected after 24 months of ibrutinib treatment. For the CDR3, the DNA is TGTGCCAGCAGCAAGGGACTAGCGGGGGATAACACCGGGGAGCTGTTTTTT. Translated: CASSKGLAGDNTGELFF.